The entry that follows covers one T cell receptor (beta chain) sequence. Its antigen is currently unknown. These data belong to a study of cytomegalovirus exposure and HLA in healthy donors. On the study more broadly: Of several hundred genotyped donors, 81% grouped in the Caucasian-associated ancestry cluster. Study results and limitations: The majority of CMV-associated TCR beta chains were reported as apparently HLA-restricted in a later analysis. TCR association rates varied by HLA locus in a later analysis, with DRB1 highest and HLA-C lowest.

The PCR ran on 60 Vbeta and 13 Jbeta primers. Data came from immunoSEQ multiplex PCR; TCRdb stores just in-frame clones and leaves some out. Among some 120,000 clones listed, approximately 8.6% were seen once. This CDR3 comprises 15 residues. The V end lost 4 bases, the J end lost 0 bases, and 11 bases lay between the germline ends. CDR1 and CDR2 from the germline V gene are SGHDT and YYEEEE. Donors likely had unrecorded immune exposures despite being nominally healthy when sampled. Sequenced: PBMCs. The TCR sequence derives from a woman aged 40 to 55 in good health and CMV-seropositive. The chain uses TRBV5-6 and TRBJ1-3; tentatively, D is TRBD1 (6 bases). The CDR3 region is CASSPWTVSGNTIYF. CDR3 DNA sequence: TGTGCCAGCAGCCCTTGGACAGTCTCTGGAAACACCATATATTTT.